One sample yielded the 3 T cell receptor beta chains listed below, sequenced in a study of blood T cell repertoires in COVID-19 (dated by TCRdb to 2018 to 2021). Library preparation was by the immunoSEQ multiplex PCR assay. Not all clones reach the TCRdb copy of this immuneACCESS table, which keeps in-frame sequences only. Checked studies attribute under half of the gap to unresolved V genes and leave the rest unexplained. The sample table shows a few hundred thousand clones, and 70% to 90% are seen once. The ten biggest clones cover about 9.5% of the sample. Source material: PBMCs or T cells enriched from blood (not recorded which). The receptors were sampled from a woman aged 40 to 50 who had recovered from COVID-19.

The chain uses TRBV6-5 and TRBJ1-3; D perhaps matches TRBD1 (6 bases). V was clipped by 7 bases and J by 3 bases, with 13 bases between them. Germline loops: CDR1 MNHEY, CDR2 SVGAGI. This CDR3 is 14 amino acids long. The CDR3 protein is CASTSGAVGNTIYF. The CDR3, as DNA: TGTGCCAGCACCTCAGGGGCGGTTGGAAACACCATATATTTT.

The J gene is TRBJ1-1, the V gene TRBV19; D not resolved. The CDR3 runs 16 residues. Germline CDR1 is LNHDA and CDR2 is SQIVND (reference sequence). With 0 bases removed from V and 8 bases from J, the gap between germline ends came to 19 bases. The CDR3 is CASSIDERKPTGEAFF. In DNA, the CDR3 is TGTGCCAGTAGTATAGATGAACGTAAGCCCACGGGGGAAGCTTTCTTT.

This rearrangement joins TRBV19 to TRBJ1-1; 8 bases fit TRBD1. This CDR3 has 14 residues. Trimming cost V 4 bases and J 4 bases; bases outside gene matches: 5. From germline, CDR1 is LNHDA and CDR2 SQIVND (reference sequence). For the CDR3, the DNA is TGTGCCAGTAGTACGACAGGGGAGGGCACTGAAGCTTTCTTT. Amino acids: CASSTTGEGTEAFF.